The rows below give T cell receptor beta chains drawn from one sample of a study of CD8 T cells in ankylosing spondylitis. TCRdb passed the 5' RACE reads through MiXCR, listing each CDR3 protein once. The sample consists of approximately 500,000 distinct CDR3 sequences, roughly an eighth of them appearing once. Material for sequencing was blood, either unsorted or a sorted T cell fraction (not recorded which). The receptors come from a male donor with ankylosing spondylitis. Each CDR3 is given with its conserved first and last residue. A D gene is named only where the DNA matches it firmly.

CASSTNSGKRYNEQFF,TRBJ2-1,TRBD2,TRBV5-1
CASSPRRDSSGANVLTF,TRBJ2-6,-,TRBV12-3/TRBV12-4
CASSLEGELGEQFF,TRBJ2-1,-,TRBV12-3/TRBV12-4
CASSYSYGYSYEQYF,TRBJ2-7,-,TRBV6-5
CASSQMAVNTEAFF,TRBJ1-1,-,TRBV3-1
CSAPERSGSGDNEQFF,TRBJ2-1,TRBD2,TRBV20-1
CSGPRTGSITDTQYF,TRBJ2-3,TRBD1,TRBV20-1
CASSLEAGTGTEAFF,TRBJ1-1,-,TRBV12-3/TRBV12-4
CASSALVGTPLGEQYF,TRBJ2-7,-,TRBV9
CASSLDPNQGELFF,TRBJ2-2,-,TRBV7-6
CASSEAAGGFYNEQFF,TRBJ2-1,TRBD2,TRBV2
CASSLDLAGSYEQYF,TRBJ2-7,TRBD2,TRBV7-9
CASSEYRGGGTDTQYF,TRBJ2-3,TRBD2,TRBV25-1
CSAGGHESYEQYF,TRBJ2-7,-,TRBV20-1
CASSLGAGSNNEQFF,TRBJ2-1,-,TRBV5-1
CASSIRLNTEAFF,TRBJ1-1,-,TRBV19
CATSRDSPNQPQHF,TRBJ1-5,-,TRBV15
CASSKPSGSTDTQYF,TRBJ2-3,TRBD2,TRBV6-1
CASSGGLGLSSEQFF,TRBJ2-1,-,TRBV5-1
CAISESTGRQETQYF,TRBJ2-5,-,TRBV10-3
CASSLVSGNAGELFF,TRBJ2-2,-,TRBV7-8
CASSLGLSNTGELFF,TRBJ2-2,-,TRBV11-3
CATSRDYNPANTGELFF,TRBJ2-2,-,TRBV15
CASRTLGHRTDTRYF,TRBJ2-3,-,TRBV28
CASSPAGTGVETQYF,TRBJ2-5,TRBD1,TRBV5-1
CSVPGPTNTGDLFF,TRBJ2-2,-,TRBV29-1
CASSQEGGYGYTF,TRBJ1-2,-,TRBV4-2
CASSLDFGGTSYGYTF,TRBJ1-2,-,TRBV5-1
CASSQRTSGSYEQYF,TRBJ2-7,TRBD2,TRBV4-2
CSAAGPDTQYF,TRBJ2-3,-,TRBV29-1
CASSLRTPQRAGANVLTF,TRBJ2-6,-,TRBV7-8
CASSLSVSVPGELFF,TRBJ2-2,-,TRBV7-2
CASSFPGGRGYNEQFF,TRBJ2-1,TRBD2,TRBV19
CASSTTGGEDTQYF,TRBJ2-3,-,TRBV5-1
CASSRQGLGSYNEQFF,TRBJ2-1,TRBD1,TRBV3-1
CSAARGAIHEQFF,TRBJ2-1,-,TRBV20-1
CASSPAGINEQFF,TRBJ2-1,-,TRBV7-6
CASSAVTVNTEAFF,TRBJ1-1,-,TRBV2
CASSFGGVGNQPQHF,TRBJ1-5,-,TRBV12-3/TRBV12-4
CASSGGQDTGELFF,TRBJ2-2,TRBD1,TRBV5-1
CASSSMEKLFF,TRBJ1-4,-,TRBV7-8
CSARVRGKYGYTF,TRBJ1-2,-,TRBV20-1
CASSLTDSNQPQHF,TRBJ1-5,-,TRBV7-9
CASSPGRNNEQFF,TRBJ2-1,-,TRBV11-2
CASSSPSGVTDTQYF,TRBJ2-3,TRBD2,TRBV7-8
CASSWFGAGEAFF,TRBJ1-1,-,TRBV5-1
CASSSAGGGYEQYF,TRBJ2-7,TRBD1,TRBV7-9
CASSPTSQITYEQYF,TRBJ2-7,-,TRBV3-1
CASSLGAGDEQYF,TRBJ2-7,-,TRBV7-2
CASSKALDIQYF,TRBJ2-4,-,TRBV5-6
CSVASAGVFYNEQFF,TRBJ2-1,TRBD2,TRBV20-1